A selection of T cell receptor beta chains follows, all from one sample in a study of monozygotic twins with inflammatory bowel disease. One entry per CDR3 protein, without DNA, is what TCRdb gives after re-calling the 5' RACE reads. The listing records roughly 150,000 distinct CDR3 sequences. The sequencing input was blood. The receptors stem from a human donor with ulcerative colitis or Crohn's disease, or a healthy co-twin of an affected twin (not recorded which). Both conserved end residues are part of each CDR3.

CDR3 protein: CASSFLGRSYEQYF
CDR3 length: 14
J gene: TRBJ2-7
V gene: TRBV12-3/TRBV12-4

CDR3 protein: CASSFTGTGGYGELFF
CDR3 length: 16
J gene: TRBJ2-2
V gene: TRBV5-1

CDR3 protein: CASRSRDTNQPQHF
CDR3 length: 14
J gene: TRBJ1-5
V gene: TRBV12-3/TRBV12-4

CDR3 protein: CAWSVLGTGDSPLHF
CDR3 length: 15
J gene: TRBJ1-6
V gene: TRBV30

CDR3 protein: CASSGLGEETQYF
CDR3 length: 13
J gene: TRBJ2-5
V gene: TRBV25-1

CDR3 protein: CASSWTSLNSQETQYF
CDR3 length: 16
J gene: TRBJ2-5
V gene: TRBV5-1

CDR3 protein: CASSLELNRATQYF
CDR3 length: 14
J gene: TRBJ2-3
V gene: TRBV5-1

CDR3 protein: CASSQEGPSPLHF
CDR3 length: 13
J gene: TRBJ1-6
V gene: TRBV4-3

CDR3 protein: CSARAPGATGELFF
CDR3 length: 14
J gene: TRBJ2-2
V gene: TRBV20-1

CDR3 protein: CASSLFDRVLKDGYTF
CDR3 length: 16
J gene: TRBJ1-2
V gene: TRBV12-3/TRBV12-4

CDR3 protein: CASSLGDRGYEQYF
CDR3 length: 14
J gene: TRBJ2-7
V gene: TRBV7-2

CDR3 protein: CSARDWASGEYF
CDR3 length: 12
J gene: TRBJ2-7
V gene: TRBV20-1

CDR3 protein: CASSLGGQASGYTF
CDR3 length: 14
J gene: TRBJ1-2
V gene: TRBV5-1

CDR3 protein: CASRSDRFGRLSGYTF
CDR3 length: 16
J gene: TRBJ1-2
V gene: TRBV6-1

CDR3 protein: CASGTSGNYNEQFF
CDR3 length: 14
J gene: TRBJ2-1
V gene: TRBV5-1

CDR3 protein: CATSRDVGEEETQYF
CDR3 length: 15
J gene: TRBJ2-5
V gene: TRBV15

CDR3 protein: CATSDLGGSNQPQHF
CDR3 length: 15
J gene: TRBJ1-5
V gene: TRBV24-1

CDR3 protein: CASSYAGTGVTEAFF
CDR3 length: 15
J gene: TRBJ1-1
V gene: TRBV6-5